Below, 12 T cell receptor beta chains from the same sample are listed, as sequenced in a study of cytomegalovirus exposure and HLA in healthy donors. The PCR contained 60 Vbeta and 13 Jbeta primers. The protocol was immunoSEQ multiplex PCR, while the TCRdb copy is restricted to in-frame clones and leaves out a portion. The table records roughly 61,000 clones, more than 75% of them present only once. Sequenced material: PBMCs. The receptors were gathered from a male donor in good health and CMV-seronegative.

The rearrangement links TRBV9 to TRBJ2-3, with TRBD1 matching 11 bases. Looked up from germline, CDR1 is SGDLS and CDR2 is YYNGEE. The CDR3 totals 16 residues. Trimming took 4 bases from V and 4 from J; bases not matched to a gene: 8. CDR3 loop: CASSTWTGGAADTQYF. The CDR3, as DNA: TGTGCCAGCAGCACCTGGACAGGGGGCGCCGCAGATACGCAGTATTTT.

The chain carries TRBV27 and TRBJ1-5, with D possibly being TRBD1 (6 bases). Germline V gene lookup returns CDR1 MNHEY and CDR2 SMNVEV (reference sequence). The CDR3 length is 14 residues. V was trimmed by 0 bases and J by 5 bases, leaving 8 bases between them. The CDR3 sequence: CASSLSAGDQPQHF. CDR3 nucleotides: TGTGCCAGCAGTTTATCGGCAGGGGATCAGCCCCAGCATTTT.

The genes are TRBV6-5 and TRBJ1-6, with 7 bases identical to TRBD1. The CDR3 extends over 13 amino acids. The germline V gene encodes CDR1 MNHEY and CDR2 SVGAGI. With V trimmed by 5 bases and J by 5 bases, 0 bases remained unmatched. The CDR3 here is CASSDRDNSPLHF. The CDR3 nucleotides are TGTGCCAGCAGTGACAGGGATAATTCACCCCTCCACTTT.

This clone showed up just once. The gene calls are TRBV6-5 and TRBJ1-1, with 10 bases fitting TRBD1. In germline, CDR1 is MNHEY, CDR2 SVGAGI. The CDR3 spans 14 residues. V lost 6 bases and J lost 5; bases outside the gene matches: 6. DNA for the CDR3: TGTGCCAGCAGCTATGACAGGGGGCGGACTGAAGCTTTCTTT. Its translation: CASSYDRGRTEAFF.

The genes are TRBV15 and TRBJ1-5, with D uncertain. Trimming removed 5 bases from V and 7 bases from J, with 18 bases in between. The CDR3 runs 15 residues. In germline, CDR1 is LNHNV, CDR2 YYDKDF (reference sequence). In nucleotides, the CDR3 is TGTGCCACCAGCCCAAGCGAGGGAGGTTTACAGCCCCAGCATTTT. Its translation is CATSPSEGGLQPQHF.

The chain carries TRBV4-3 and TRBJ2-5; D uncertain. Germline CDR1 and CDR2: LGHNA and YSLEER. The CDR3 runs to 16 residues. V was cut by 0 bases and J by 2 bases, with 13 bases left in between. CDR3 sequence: CASSQDRSDGQETQYF. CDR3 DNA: TGCGCCAGCAGCCAAGATAGGAGCGATGGACAAGAGACCCAGTACTTC.

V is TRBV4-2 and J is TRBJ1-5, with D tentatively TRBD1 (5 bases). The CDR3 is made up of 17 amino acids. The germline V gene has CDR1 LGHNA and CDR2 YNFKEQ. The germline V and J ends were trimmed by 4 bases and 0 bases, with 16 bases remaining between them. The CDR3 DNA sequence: TGTGCCAGCAGCCCAAATCGAGGGGAGGATAGCAATCAGCCCCAGCATTTT. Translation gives CASSPNRGEDSNQPQHF.

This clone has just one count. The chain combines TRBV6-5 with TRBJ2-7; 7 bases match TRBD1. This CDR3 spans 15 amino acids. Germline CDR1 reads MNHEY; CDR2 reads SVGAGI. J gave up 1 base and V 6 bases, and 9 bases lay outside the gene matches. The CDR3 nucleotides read TGTGCCAGCAGATCCACCCGGGACAGATCCTACGAGCAGTACTTC. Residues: CASRSTRDRSYEQYF.

The CDR3 spells CASSWGPQGMNTEAFF. CDR3 nucleotides: TGTGCCAGCAGCTGGGGACCACAGGGAATGAACACTGAAGCTTTCTTT. The J gene is TRBJ1-1, the V gene TRBV7-2; weak D call: TRBD1 (6 bases). Trimming removed 4 bases from V and 0 bases from J, with 15 bases in between. This CDR3 has 16 amino acids. Germline V CDR1 and CDR2: SGHTA, FQGNSA.

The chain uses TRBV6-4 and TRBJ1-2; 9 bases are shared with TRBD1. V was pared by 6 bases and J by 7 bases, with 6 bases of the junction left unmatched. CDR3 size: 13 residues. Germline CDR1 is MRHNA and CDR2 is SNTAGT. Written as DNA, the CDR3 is TGTGCCAGCAGCACCGGGACAGGGTTTGGCTACACCTTC. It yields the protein CASSTGTGFGYTF.

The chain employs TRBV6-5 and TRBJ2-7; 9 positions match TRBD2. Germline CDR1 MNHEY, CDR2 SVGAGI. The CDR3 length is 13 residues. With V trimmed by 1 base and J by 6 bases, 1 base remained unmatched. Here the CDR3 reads CASSYYSGGEQYF. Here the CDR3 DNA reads TGTGCCAGCAGTTACTATAGCGGGGGCGAGCAGTACTTC.

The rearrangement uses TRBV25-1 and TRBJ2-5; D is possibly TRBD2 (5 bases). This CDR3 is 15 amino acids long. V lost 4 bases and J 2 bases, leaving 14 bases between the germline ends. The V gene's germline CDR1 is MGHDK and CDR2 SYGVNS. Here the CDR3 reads CASSAPWTYQETQYF. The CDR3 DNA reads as TGTGCCAGCAGTGCCCCCTGGACTTATCAAGAGACCCAGTACTTC.